The TCR beta chain under discussion was sequenced for a study of response to subunit inactivated influenza vaccine. This clonotype was seen a handful of times. Its specificity is not known. Study results and limitations: Each seasonal influenza vaccination, the authors suggested, recruits few new T cells.

TCRdb reprocessed the RT-PCR reads with MiXCR, giving one entry per CDR3 protein. The sample gives 650,000 to 800,000 distinct CDR3 sequences, about 18% of which show up once; approximately 11% is in the top ten. CDR1 and CDR2 from the germline V gene are MGHDK and SYGVNS. The CDR3 covers 13 residues. Deletions cut 6 bases from V and 8 bases from J, with 17 bases between. The TCR comes from a man aged 45-60 years who received an inactivated influenza vaccine. Sequencing used PBMCs from blood, obtained 4 to 6 days after vaccination. This chain links TRBV25-1 with TRBJ2-7; TRBD1 is a possible D gene (6 bases). The CDR3 DNA sequence: TGTGCCAGCAGGGACAGTACCGCTAACAAGCAGTACTTC. This encodes CASRDSTANKQYF.